A selection of T cell receptor beta chains follows, all from one sample in a study of regulatory T cells in long-lasting Graves disease. TCRdb re-analysed the multiplex PCR reads in MiXCR, keeping a single row per CDR3 protein. The data show fewer than 500,000 distinct CDR3 sequences, with roughly 17% seen just once and over 9% held by the top ten. These same records also appear under a second study, on T cells in Graves' hyperthyroidism and ophthalmopathy.

This specimen was peripheral blood mononuclear cells (PBMCs), taken at new diagnosis, from a patient treated with antithyroid drugs. Receptor source: a man aged 40-50 years with Graves disease. Each CDR3 is given with its conserved first and last residue. The D gene is left open where the match is weak. Not every row has a clone size; where given, it reads once, few, many or a size class.

j_gene: TRBJ1-4; d_gene: NA; v_gene: TRBV28; abundance: few; CDR3nt: TGTGCCAGCAGTTCAACTAATGAAAAACTGTTTTTT; CDR3aa: CASSSTNEKLFF
j_gene: TRBJ2-5; d_gene: NA; v_gene: TRBV18; abundance: few; CDR3nt: TGTGCCAGCTCACCACCCTTGGGAACAGGGTACCAAGAGACCCAGTACTTC; CDR3aa: CASSPPLGTGYQETQYF
j_gene: TRBJ1-1; d_gene: TRBD1; v_gene: TRBV11-3; abundance: many; CDR3nt: TGTGCCAGCAGCTTAGAGGTCGGGCAGGGGGCCGCTGAAGCTTTCTTT; CDR3aa: CASSLEVGQGAAEAFF
j_gene: TRBJ1-6; d_gene: NA; v_gene: TRBV9; abundance: few; CDR3nt: TGTGCCAGCAGCGCCCCGACCTATAATTCACCCCTCCACTTT; CDR3aa: CASSAPTYNSPLHF
j_gene: TRBJ2-3; d_gene: TRBD1; v_gene: TRBV12-3/TRBV12-4; abundance: NA; CDR3nt: TGTGCCAGCAGTTCACTTATACAGGGGGCAGTGACAGATACGCAGTATTTT; CDR3aa: CASSSLIQGAVTDTQYF
j_gene: TRBJ2-3; d_gene: NA; v_gene: TRBV20-1; abundance: many; CDR3nt: TGCAGTGCTAGAGGACCAGCGGTGGAAGATACGCAGTATTTT; CDR3aa: CSARGPAVEDTQYF
j_gene: TRBJ2-1; d_gene: TRBD2; v_gene: TRBV5-1; abundance: few; CDR3nt: TGTGCCAGCAGCCAAGAAGCGGGAGGGCCCCCCTACAATGAGCAGTTCTTC; CDR3aa: CASSQEAGGPPYNEQFF
j_gene: TRBJ2-2; d_gene: NA; v_gene: TRBV9; abundance: many; CDR3nt: TGTGCCAGCAGCGTAGGGGCCGTGAACACCGGGGAGCTGTTTTTT; CDR3aa: CASSVGAVNTGELFF
j_gene: TRBJ2-5; d_gene: NA; v_gene: TRBV9; abundance: many; CDR3nt: TGTGCCAGCAGCGTAGGTTTTGGGCAAGAGACCCAGTACTTC; CDR3aa: CASSVGFGQETQYF
j_gene: TRBJ2-2; d_gene: TRBD1; v_gene: TRBV9; abundance: once; CDR3nt: TGTGCCAGCAGCGTAAGTTGGGACAGCTCGAACACCGGGGAGCTGTTTTTT; CDR3aa: CASSVSWDSSNTGELFF
j_gene: TRBJ2-1; d_gene: TRBD2; v_gene: TRBV28; abundance: many; CDR3nt: TGTGCCAGCAGTCCCACTGGGCGGGAGGGCCGTGAGCAGTTCTTC; CDR3aa: CASSPTGREGREQFF